This record looks at one T cell receptor (beta chain) sequence and its context. Which antigen it targets is not known. Base qualities are not at hand, and no much larger clone is one base apart. This sample was included in a study of blood T cell repertoires in COVID-19 (dated by TCRdb to the early 2020s). Turning to the overall study: Samples covering the acute and convalescent phases of COVID-19 were provided by collaborators in the United States, Italy and Spain. The material from the prospective study consisted of cDNA or gDNA derived from T cells, B-cell-depleted T cells, or PBMCs. The dataset comprised deeply sampled blood TCRbeta repertoires from subjects exposed to, actively infected with, or recovered from COVID-19. The repertoires were released in a freely available public database meant as a resource for research on the immune response to SARS-CoV-2. The samples were drawn from two sources: the first 160 participants of the ongoing ImmuneRACE study, and 1,000 to 1,500 subjects contributed by 6 global collaborators. Nearly every sample came with metadata listing a de-identified subject ID, COVID-19 status, age in years and sex. HLA class I and class II types, where available, came from metadata supplied by the sample provider rather than from assay-based typing. The full study reports these points: Clinical and demographic metadata were provided uncurated, with the amount varying by source and participant.

TCRbeta CDR3 regions were amplified from genomic DNA by means of the immunoSEQ Assay, a bias-controlled multiplex PCR. In the paper's pipeline: Within the assay, amplification of reference gene primers was used to estimate how many nucleated cells each sample contained. To quantify the absolute abundance of each unique TCRbeta CDR3 rearrangement, sequence reads were collapsed and filtered. For each sample, productive Simpson clonality was calculated by taking the square root of Simpson's diversity index across productive rearrangements. In TCRdb, the immuneACCESS table is reduced to in-frame sequences with V and J assigned. These tables do not hold every clone; where another copy was compared, an unresolved V gene accounts for under half, and the others remain unexplained. That table supplies the V and J calls and clone size; D and trimming were determined from the DNA. This sample gives roughly 150,000 clones in total; approximately 80% of them show up just once. The biggest ten clones account for around 5.1% of the sample.

Participants in the prospective study were enrolled through a virtual design, were aged 18 to 89 years, and lived in under 25 United States geographic areas. To assign participants to cohorts, the prospective study relied on clinical history that participants themselves reported in a screening survey and a study questionnaire. Exposed participants had been in contact, within 2 weeks of entering the study, with a person who had a PCR-confirmed or clinician-diagnosed case of COVID-19. In the prospective study, mobile phlebotomists collected whole blood, serum and a nasopharyngeal or oropharyngeal swab from each participant. Over an approximately 2-month period, participants in the prospective study had the option of providing additional blood draws and questionnaires. Before DNA extraction, blood samples from the prospective study were shipped at room temperature or frozen. The germline V gene specifies SQVTM as CDR1 and ANQGSEA as CDR2. From cysteine to phenylalanine, the CDR3 is 17 amino acids long. Here the CDR3 DNA is all that survives: 51 bases in frame from base 1. At the junction V is shortened by 3 bases and J by 6 bases; bases outside the gene matches: 18.

The chain is made from TRBV29-1 and TRBJ2-3; the central 7 bases match TRBD2. Material: PBMCs or T cells enriched from blood (not recorded which). The origin of this receptor is an older man who had been exposed to COVID-19. The bases read TGCAGCGTTGAGATGGGGGGAGGGCCCAACGAGGCCGATACGCAGTATTTT. Its amino acids are CSVEMGGGPNEADTQYF.